What follows is one T cell receptor (beta chain) and its context. Its matching antigen is unknown. These data originate in a study of cytomegalovirus exposure and HLA in healthy donors. Study-wide results and limits: The authors judged a highly shared variant cluster likely a sequencing artifact. It was in a later analysis that TCR association rates were seen to vary by HLA locus, highest for DRB1 and lowest for HLA-C.

The CDR3 extends over 12 amino acids. Trimming left V 2 bases short and J 4 bases short, with 8 bases between. Germline V gene lookup returns CDR1 GTSNPN and CDR2 SVGIG (reference sequence). 60 Vbeta and 13 Jbeta primers were used in PCR. Some clones are missing from TCRdb's copy, which holds only in-frame ones; the method was immunoSEQ multiplex PCR. The sample holds 150,000 to 200,000 clones; approximately 82% are singletons and the top ten take about 8%. The rearrangement uses TRBV30 and TRBJ1-2; D uncertain. This TCR was recovered from a middle-aged woman in good health and CMV-seropositive. The sequenced sample was PBMCs. CDR3 sequence reads: CAWSTITYGYTF. CDR3 nucleotides: TGTGCCTGGAGTACTATAACCTATGGCTACACCTTC.